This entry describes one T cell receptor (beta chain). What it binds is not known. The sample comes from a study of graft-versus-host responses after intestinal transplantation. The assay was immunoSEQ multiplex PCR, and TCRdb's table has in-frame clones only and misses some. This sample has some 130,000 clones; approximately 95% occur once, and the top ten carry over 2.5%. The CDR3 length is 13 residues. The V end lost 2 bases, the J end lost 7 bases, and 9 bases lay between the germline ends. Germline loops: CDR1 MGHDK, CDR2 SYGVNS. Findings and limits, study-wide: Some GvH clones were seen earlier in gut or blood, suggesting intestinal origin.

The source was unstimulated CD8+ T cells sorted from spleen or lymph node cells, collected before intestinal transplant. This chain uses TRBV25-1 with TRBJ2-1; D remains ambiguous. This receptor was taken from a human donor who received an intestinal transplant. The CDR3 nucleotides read TGTGCCAGCAGTGAACCCCTCAGGAATGAGCAGTTCTTC. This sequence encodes CASSEPLRNEQFF.